The entry below gives a single TCR beta chain sequence along with its context. This specimen comes from a study of radiotherapy plus CTLA-4 blockade in lung cancer. Study-wide background: Overall, 15% to 20% of patients showed an objective response, while 25% to 40% attained disease control.

Generated by immunoSEQ multiplex PCR, the TCRdb table keeps only in-frame clones and is missing some. The profile shows 95,000 to 150,000 clones, about 90% of them singletons. V shed 2 bases and J shed 5 bases, with 7 bases lying between them. CDR1 is KGHSH, CDR2 LQKENI, per germline. CDR3 length: 12 residues. The sequence was collected from a human donor with non-small cell lung cancer that progressed on radiotherapy plus ipilimumab. This material consisted of peripheral blood, taken from a patient treated with radiotherapy plus ipilimumab. The J gene is TRBJ2-7, the V gene TRBV18, with unresolved D. CDR3 nucleotide sequence: TGTGCCAGCTCACCAGGGTCCAACGAGCAGTACTTC. Protein: CASSPGSNEQYF.